This passage covers 22 T cell receptor beta chains from one sample sequenced in a study of Ad26.COV2.S vaccination and SARS-CoV-2 variants. Treatment specified: some 19 received Ad26.COV2.S at low or high dose, single or two shots; roughly five received placebo; per-sample allocation not given. Samples analyzed were those drawn on day 63 after the first vaccine or placebo injection. Sequencing used immunoSEQ multiplex PCR; TCRdb keeps in-frame clones, though not all of them. The sample comprises approximately 350,000 clones, roughly four fifths of which are singletons, and about 8% rests with the top ten. This material consisted of peripheral blood, taken in a trial of Ad26.COV2.S vaccine versus placebo. These receptors were obtained from a person aged 18 to 65 who received the Ad26.COV2.S COVID-19 vaccine or a placebo.

This clone appeared a single time. V gene TRBV6-5 combines with J gene TRBJ2-7, with D possibly being TRBD1 (6 bases). Germline CDR1 reads MNHEY; CDR2 reads SVGAGI. Trimming removed 6 bases at V and 2 bases at J, with 11 bases between. The CDR3 contains 13 residues. The CDR3 loop reads CASSHHRAYEQYF. The CDR3 coding sequence is TGTGCCAGCAGCCACCACAGGGCCTACGAGCAGTACTTC.

This chain joins TRBV3-1 (or the pseudogene TRBV3-2) and TRBJ1-1; D is ambiguous. Trimming took 3 bases from V and 8 from J, leaving 13 bases between them. The CDR3 is 13 residues long. CDR1 is LGHDT, CDR2 YNNKEL, per germline (reference sequence). The CDR3 loop is CASSQSGPREAFF. The CDR3 DNA reads as TGTGCCAGCAGCCAGTCCGGGCCAAGGGAAGCTTTCTTT.

The genes are TRBV24-1 and TRBJ1-2; TRBD1 agrees at 7 bases. Germline CDR1 is KGHDR and CDR2 is SFDVKD. Trimming cost V 3 bases and J 8 bases; bases outside gene matches: 8. The CDR3 loop spans 14 amino acids. This chain's CDR3 is CATSDNRGLGGYTF. For the CDR3, the DNA is TGTGCCACCAGTGATAACAGGGGATTGGGCGGCTACACCTTC.

This chain links TRBV7-2 with TRBJ1-2; D is undetermined. Germline CDR1 reads SGHTA; CDR2 reads FQGNSA. The ends were cut back, 1 base at V and 8 bases at J, with 17 bases in the middle. CDR3 length equals 15 residues. Written as DNA, the CDR3 is TGTGCCAGCAGCTTAGGGGCTCTCGGCTATATCGGCTACACCTTC. Translation: CASSLGALGYIGYTF.

The chain uses TRBV6-5 and TRBJ1-5; a weak D match, TRBD1 (6 bases). Germline V gene lookup returns CDR1 MNHEY and CDR2 SVGAGI. The length of the CDR3 is 15 residues. Trimming removed 8 bases from V and 5 bases from J, with 19 bases in between. CDR3 sequence: CASRRLQGLHQPQHF. Written as DNA, the CDR3 is TGTGCCAGCCGAAGACTACAGGGACTTCATCAGCCCCAGCATTTT.

The rearrangement joins TRBV5-1 to TRBJ2-7; D gene ambiguous. The CDR3 covers 13 residues. V lost 6 bases, J lost 3 bases, and 13 bases lay in between. Germline CDR1 SGHRS, CDR2 YFSETQ. The CDR3 nucleotides are TGCGCCAGCAATCTGGACGGCAGCTACGAGCAGTACTTC. Its translation is CASNLDGSYEQYF. Full variable domain (rest looked up from reference TRBV5-1 and TRBJ2-7): KAGVTQTPRYLIKTRGQQVTLSCSPISGHRSVSWYQQTPGQGLQFLFEYFSETQRNKGNFPGRFSGRQFSNSRSEMNVSTLELGDSALYLCASNLDGSYEQYFGPGTRLTVT.

The count of this clone is one. The V call is TRBV6-5, the J call TRBJ2-2, with 10 bases identical to TRBD1. V gave up 6 bases and J gave up 4 bases; unmatched junction bases: 5. This CDR3 has 15 amino acids. Germline V CDR1 and CDR2: MNHEY, SVGAGI. The CDR3 DNA reads as TGTGCCAGCAGAAGACAGGGGGCGCGCACCGGGGAGCTGTTTTTT. Translation: CASRRQGARTGELFF.

The chain links TRBV27 to TRBJ1-6; TRBD1 might be the D (5 bases). Germline assignment: CDR1 MNHEY and CDR2 SMNVEV (reference sequence). V lost 6 bases and J 6 bases, leaving 12 bases between the germline ends. This CDR3 has 14 amino acids. As DNA, the CDR3 is TGTGCCAGCAGAATTGACAGTTTTAATTCACCCCTCCACTTT. Protein: CASRIDSFNSPLHF.

The rearrangement uses TRBV7-2 and TRBJ2-3; the D is unclear. The CDR3 length is 14 residues. Germline loops: CDR1 SGHTA, CDR2 FQGNSA. Deletions cut 1 base from V and 6 bases from J, with 11 bases between. The CDR3 loop is CASSLDTVQDTQYF. The CDR3 DNA follows: TGTGCCAGCAGCTTAGACACGGTCCAGGATACGCAGTATTTT.

The chain uses TRBV4-3 and TRBJ2-7, with 7 bases identical to TRBD1. With 1 base clipped from V and 7 bases from J, the junction kept 13 bases outside the gene matches. The length of the CDR3 is 16 residues. Germline V gene sequence: CDR1 LGHNA, CDR2 YSLEER. CDR3 sequence (DNA): TGCGCCAGCAGCCAAGTCGTGGCAGGGGGTTTGGTAGAGCAGTACTTC. This encodes CASSQVVAGGLVEQYF.

This chain links TRBV7-9 with TRBJ1-1; weak D call: TRBD1 (5 bases). Deletions cut 7 bases from V and 3 bases from J, with 15 bases between. The CDR3 is made up of 14 amino acids. CDR1 is SEHNR, CDR2 FQNEAQ, per germline (reference sequence). The CDR3 protein is CASTSLWGHTEAFF. The CDR3 nucleotides read TGTGCCAGCACCTCCCTTTGGGGCCACACTGAAGCTTTCTTT.

The chain joins TRBV7-3 to TRBJ2-1; 8 nucleotides match TRBD2. The V segment lost 4 bases and the J segment 6 bases; nucleotides outside the gene matches: 8. Germline CDR1 reads SGHTA; CDR2 reads FQGTGA. The CDR3 consists of 15 residues. CDR3 loop: CASSSSAGDPNEQFF. In DNA, the CDR3 is TGTGCCAGCAGCTCATCAGCGGGAGACCCCAATGAGCAGTTCTTC. The entire variable domain, with the rest obtained from reference TRBV7-3 and TRBJ2-1, is as follows: GAGVSQTPSNKVTEKGKYVELRCDPISGHTALYWYRQSLGQGPEFLIYFQGTGAADDSGLPNDRFFAVRPEGSVSTLKIQRTERGDSAVYLCASSSSAGDPNEQFFGPGTRLTVL.

Note on this clone: Its ends do not fully match the called genes, so a read error is possible. V usage is TRBV4-2 and J usage is TRBJ1-2; 12 positions match TRBD1. This CDR3 has 16 amino acids. Germline CDR1 and CDR2: LGHNA and YNFKEQ. CDR3 protein: CANSQTGTGGEDGYTF. The CDR3 nucleotides are TGTGCCAACAGCCAGACCGGGACAGGGGGCGAGGATGGCTACACCTTC.

This chain connects TRBV7-2 to TRBJ1-6; D not certain. The CDR3 is 15 amino acids. V dropped 3 bases and J dropped 6 bases, with 12 bases sitting between them. CDR1 SGHTA and CDR2 FQGNSA come from the germline V gene. The CDR3 region has the DNA TGTGCCAGCAGCTTCATGGGAGTTGGTAATTCACCCCTCCACTTT. It encodes CASSFMGVGNSPLHF. Using reference TRBV7-2 and TRBJ1-6 for the parts outside the CDR3, the full variable domain is GAGVSQSPSNKVTEKGKDVELRCDPISGHTALYWYRQSLGQGLEFLIYFQGNSAPDKSGLPSDRFSAERTGGSVSTLTIQRTQQEDSAVYLCASSFMGVGNSPLHFGNGTRLTVT.

This sequence joins TRBV7-9 and TRBJ1-1; 8 positions agree with TRBD1. V gave up 4 bases and J gave up 7 bases; unmatched junction bases: 11. Germline loops: CDR1 SEHNR, CDR2 FQNEAQ (reference sequence). CDR3 length equals 15 residues. The CDR3 loop reads CASSSLQGVYGEAFF. CDR3 sequence (DNA): TGTGCCAGCAGCTCTTTACAGGGGGTCTACGGTGAAGCTTTCTTT.

This clone was recorded only once. The chain recombines TRBV19 with TRBJ2-1; D is possibly TRBD2 (5 bases). Trimming shortened V by 4 bases and J by 1 base, and 8 bases separated the two germline ends. The CDR3 spans 14 residues. Germline V gives CDR1 LNHDA, CDR2 SQIVND (reference sequence). CDR3 DNA sequence: TGTGCCAGTAGTACCGGACTGTCCTACAATGAGCAGTTCTTC. It translates to CASSTGLSYNEQFF.

The rearrangement uses TRBV29-1 and TRBJ2-7, with TRBD1 identical over 7 bases. This CDR3 region has 11 residues. The V segment lost 8 bases and the J segment 4 bases; nucleotides outside the gene matches: 5. Germline-derived CDR1 and CDR2 are SQVTM and ANQGSEA. CDR3 region: CSSRDRYEQYF. The CDR3, as DNA: TGCAGCTCCCGGGACAGATACGAGCAGTACTTC.

This sequence joins TRBV5-1 and TRBJ1-2; TRBD1 agrees at 10 bases. The J segment lost 5 bases and the V segment lost 2 bases, leaving 3 bases of the junction unmatched. Germline CDR1 is SGHRS and CDR2 is YFSETQ. This CDR3 has 14 amino acids. CDR3 residues: CASSLWTGGYGYTF. CDR3 sequence (DNA): TGCGCCAGCAGCTTATGGACAGGGGGGTATGGCTACACCTTC.

The rearrangement uses TRBV15 and TRBJ2-6; TRBD1 matches at 9 bases. The ends lost 2 bases at V and 2 bases at J; junction bases unmatched: 4. CDR1 LNHNV and CDR2 YYDKDF come from the germline V gene (reference sequence). The length of the CDR3 is 17 residues. The DNA for the CDR3 is TGTGCCACCAGCAGACCTCGGACAGGGGCTGGGGCCAACGTCCTGACTTTC. This translates into CATSRPRTGAGANVLTF.

The V gene is TRBV7-2, the J gene TRBJ2-6; D is undetermined. CDR1 is SGHTA, CDR2 FQGNSA, per germline. The ends were cut back, 4 bases at V and 0 bases at J, with 4 bases in the middle. The CDR3 is 14 residues long. CDR3 DNA: TGTGCCAGCAGCTCGGTCTCTGGGGCCAACGTCCTGACTTTC. Translated, it gives CASSSVSGANVLTF.

This clone turned up a few times. J is TRBJ1-6 and V is TRBV4-1, with 8 bases lining up with TRBD1. The CDR3 is 20 amino acids. Trimming took 0 bases from V and 1 from J; bases not matched to a gene: 11. Germline CDR1 and CDR2: MGHRA and YSYEKL. CDR3 protein: CASSQDGQGYSGSYNSPLHF. The CDR3 nucleotides are TGCGCCAGCAGCCAAGATGGACAGGGATACTCGGGGTCCTATAATTCACCCCTCCACTTT.

This chain connects TRBV7-8 to TRBJ1-4; 8 positions match TRBD1. V dropped 5 bases and J dropped 0; count of bases not matched to a gene: 11. The CDR3 extends over 18 amino acids. CDR1 SGHVS and CDR2 FQNEAQ come from the germline V gene. The CDR3 DNA sequence: TGTGCCAGCAGCGCCACAGGGGGTGCGACCCCAACTAATGAAAAACTGTTTTTT. Amino acid sequence: CASSATGGATPTNEKLFF.